The 11 T cell receptor beta chains in this list originate from one sample, sequenced in a study of T-cell memory formation after mild COVID-19. TCRdb re-derived calls from the 5' RACE reads in MiXCR, one entry per CDR3 protein. The table has approximately 210,000 distinct CDR3 sequences, roughly a tenth seen once. Material: PBMCs or a T cell subset sorted from them (not recorded which). The receptors here all came from a man aged 18 to 29 who had mild COVID-19 (a few samples of this study predate the infection). Cell type and time point are not known.

The chain carries TRBV5-1 and TRBJ1-5; 8 bases are shared with TRBD1. The germline V gene has CDR1 SGHRS and CDR2 YFSETQ. After removal of 0 bases from V and 10 bases from J, the junction contained 3 bases not matched to a gene. The CDR3 has 13 residues. The DNA of the CDR3 is TGCGCCAGCAGCTTGGACGACAGGGGACCCCAGCATTTT. Amino acids: CASSLDDRGPQHF.

The genes are TRBV6-6 and TRBJ2-3; perhaps TRBD2 as D (7 bases). This CDR3 contains 15 residues. The ends were cut back, 2 bases at V and 4 bases at J, with 13 bases in the middle. Germline lookup yields CDR1 MNHNY and CDR2 SVGAGI (reference sequence). The CDR3 sequence: CASSYGGALADTQYF. The CDR3 DNA follows: TGTGCCAGCAGTTACGGGGGGGCCCTCGCAGATACGCAGTATTTT.

This clonotype was seen a few times. This chain connects TRBV20-1 to TRBJ2-5; 10 bases align to TRBD2. Germline CDR1 and CDR2: DFQATT and SNEGSKA (reference sequence). V lost 2 bases, J lost 5 bases, and 5 bases stayed unmatched. This CDR3 region has 14 residues. The CDR3 here is CSARLAGVQETQYF. CDR3 coding DNA: TGCAGTGCTAGACTAGCGGGGGTCCAGGAGACCCAGTACTTC.

This clonotype was detected ten times or more. V is TRBV15 and J is TRBJ2-3, with TRBD2 matching over 9 bases. Germline CDR1 reads LNHNV; CDR2 reads YYDKDF (reference sequence). J lost 2 bases, V lost 0 bases, and 3 bases had no gene match. CDR3 size: 16 residues. CDR3 residues: CATSRDLAGVTDTQYF. For the CDR3, the DNA is TGTGCCACCAGCAGAGACTTAGCGGGGGTCACAGATACGCAGTATTTT.

This clonotype was seen more than once but under ten times. This chain joins TRBV4-2 and TRBJ2-3; TRBD2 might be the D (5 bases). From germline, CDR1 is LGHNA and CDR2 YNFKEQ. V lost 0 bases and J 3 bases, leaving 16 bases between the germline ends. There are 17 residues in the CDR3. For the CDR3, the DNA is TGTGCCAGCAGCCAAGATCCCCGGGCAACTAGGACAGATACGCAGTATTTT. This codes for CASSQDPRATRTDTQYF.

Only a few counts were recorded for this clonotype. This chain connects TRBV6-5 to TRBJ2-2; D is undetermined. The CDR3 is 12 residues long. Trimming took off 2 bases at V and 7 bases at J, with 5 bases between the two ends. CDR1 and CDR2 (germline): MNHEY, SVGAGI. The CDR3 DNA reads as TGTGCCAGCAGTTACCGTTACGGGGAGCTGTTTTTT. This codes for CASSYRYGELFF.

This chain connects TRBV6-5 to TRBJ1-4; 9 bases are shared with TRBD1. V lost 0 bases and J lost 10; bases outside the gene matches: 3. The CDR3 contains 14 residues. From germline, CDR1 is MNHEY and CDR2 SVGAGI. CDR3 DNA: TGTGCCAGCAGTTACTCTGGGACAGGGTTAAAACTGTTTTTT. Translated, it gives CASSYSGTGLKLFF.

The sample holds a few counts of this clonotype. DNA of the CDR3: TGTGCCAGCAGCTCTTCTAGCGGGGCGGGTACGCAGTATTTT. Its protein is CASSSSSGAGTQYF. The V gene is TRBV7-6, the J gene TRBJ2-3, with 9 positions matching TRBD2. The germline V gene encodes CDR1 SGHVS and CDR2 FNYEAQ. There are 14 residues in the CDR3. Unmatched junction bases numbered 7, after V lost 4 bases and J lost 8 bases.

The chain has TRBV11-2 and TRBJ1-2; perhaps TRBD1 as D (5 bases). This CDR3 is 15 amino acids long. The germline V gene has CDR1 SGHAT and CDR2 FQNNGV. With 4 bases removed from V and 2 bases from J, the gap between germline ends came to 14 bases. CDR3 DNA: TGTGCCAGCAGCTCGGCCGACAGTGACAACTATGGCTACACCTTC. Protein: CASSSADSDNYGYTF.

This clonotype was counted only a few times. The rearrangement links TRBV7-2 to TRBJ2-2; TRBD1 aligns across 7 bases. There are 16 residues in the CDR3. Germline V CDR1 and CDR2: SGHTA, FQGNSA. V lost 4 bases, J lost 5 bases, and 10 bases stayed unmatched. CDR3 in amino acids: CASSYRQGDNTGELFF. CDR3 nucleotide sequence: TGTGCCAGCAGCTACCGACAGGGAGATAATACCGGGGAGCTGTTTTTT.

V usage is TRBV9 and J usage is TRBJ2-5; D may be TRBD1 or TRBD2 (6 bases each). The V end was cut by 3 bases, the J end by 5 bases, with 23 bases between. CDR1 and CDR2 (germline): SGDLS, YYNGEE. There are 17 residues in the CDR3. The CDR3 region has the DNA TGTGCCAGCAGCGGCCCCGCCGTGGGGGGCGCAGAGGAGACCCAGTACTTC. Its translation is CASSGPAVGGAEETQYF.